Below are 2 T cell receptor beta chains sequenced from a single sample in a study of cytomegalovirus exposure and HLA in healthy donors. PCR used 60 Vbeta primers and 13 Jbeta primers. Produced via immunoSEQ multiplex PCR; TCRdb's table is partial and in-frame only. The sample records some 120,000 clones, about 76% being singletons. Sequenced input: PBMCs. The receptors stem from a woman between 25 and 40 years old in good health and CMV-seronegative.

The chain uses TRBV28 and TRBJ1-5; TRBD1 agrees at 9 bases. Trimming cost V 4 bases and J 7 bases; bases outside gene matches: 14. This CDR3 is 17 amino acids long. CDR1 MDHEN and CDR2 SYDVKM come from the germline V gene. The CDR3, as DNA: TGTGCCAGCAGTTCTCCGGGACAGGGAGATGGAGGGCAGCCCCAGCATTTT. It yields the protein CASSSPGQGDGGQPQHF.

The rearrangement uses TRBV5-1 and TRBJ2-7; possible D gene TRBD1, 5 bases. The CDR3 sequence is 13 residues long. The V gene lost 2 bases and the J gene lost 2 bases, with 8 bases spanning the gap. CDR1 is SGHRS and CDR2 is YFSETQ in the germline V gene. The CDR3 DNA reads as TGCGCCAGCAGCTTCGACAGCACCTACGAGCAGTACTTC. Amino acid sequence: CASSFDSTYEQYF.